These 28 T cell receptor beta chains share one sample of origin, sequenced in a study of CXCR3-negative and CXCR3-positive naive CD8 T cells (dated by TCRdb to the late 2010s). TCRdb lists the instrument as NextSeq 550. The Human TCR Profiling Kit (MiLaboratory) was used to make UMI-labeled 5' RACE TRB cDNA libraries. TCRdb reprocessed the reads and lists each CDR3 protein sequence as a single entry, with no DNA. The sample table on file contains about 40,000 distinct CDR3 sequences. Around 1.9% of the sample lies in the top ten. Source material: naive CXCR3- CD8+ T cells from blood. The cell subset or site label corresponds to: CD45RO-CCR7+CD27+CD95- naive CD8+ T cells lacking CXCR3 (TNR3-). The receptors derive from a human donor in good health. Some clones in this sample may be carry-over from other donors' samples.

CDR3 protein: CASSEGTSGADTQYF. The chain has TRBV6-4 and TRBJ2-3; with no DNA, the TCRdb D assignment of TRBD2 cannot be verified. CDR1 is MRHNA, CDR2 SNTAGT, per germline. This CDR3 comprises 15 residues.

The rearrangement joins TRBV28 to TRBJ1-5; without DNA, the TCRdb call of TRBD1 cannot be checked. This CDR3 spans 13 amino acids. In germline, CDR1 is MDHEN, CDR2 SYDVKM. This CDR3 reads CATSWGSGQPQHF.

The CDR3 region is CSARDRDGGGRESEAFF. The J gene is TRBJ1-1, the V gene TRBV20-1; TCRdb indicates TRBD1, and absent DNA this call remains unverified. CDR3 size: 17 residues. Germline V CDR1 and CDR2: DFQATT, SNEGSKA (reference sequence).

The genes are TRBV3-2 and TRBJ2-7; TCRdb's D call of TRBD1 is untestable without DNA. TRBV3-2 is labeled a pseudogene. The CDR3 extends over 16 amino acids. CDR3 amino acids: CASSQESGQGAYEQYF.

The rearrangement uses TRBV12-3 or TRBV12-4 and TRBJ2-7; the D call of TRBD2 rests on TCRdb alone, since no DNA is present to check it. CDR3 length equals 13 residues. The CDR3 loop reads CASSSGAPYEQYF.

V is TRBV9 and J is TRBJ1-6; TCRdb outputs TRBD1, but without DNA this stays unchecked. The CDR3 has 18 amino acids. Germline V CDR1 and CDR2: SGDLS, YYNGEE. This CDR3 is CASSVASTTGTGNSPLHF.

This chain's CDR3 is CASSPFGSTDTQYF. The chain uses TRBV7-3 and TRBJ2-3. There are 14 residues in the CDR3. The V gene's germline CDR1 is SGHTA and CDR2 FQGTGA.

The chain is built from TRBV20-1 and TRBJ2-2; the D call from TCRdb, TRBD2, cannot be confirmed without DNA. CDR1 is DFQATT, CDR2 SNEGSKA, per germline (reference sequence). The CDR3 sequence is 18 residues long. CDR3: CSARDWSGAVINTGELFF.

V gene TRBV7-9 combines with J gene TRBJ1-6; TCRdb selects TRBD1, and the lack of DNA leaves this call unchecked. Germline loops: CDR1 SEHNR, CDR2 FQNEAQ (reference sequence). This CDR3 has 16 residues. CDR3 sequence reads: CASSIAGVTDNSPLHF.

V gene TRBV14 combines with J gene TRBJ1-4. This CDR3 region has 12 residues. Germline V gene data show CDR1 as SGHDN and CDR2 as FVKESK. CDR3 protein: CASSSTLGKLFF.

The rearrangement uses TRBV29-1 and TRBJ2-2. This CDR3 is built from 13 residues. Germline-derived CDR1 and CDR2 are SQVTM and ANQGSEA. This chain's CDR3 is CSVESPNTGELFF.

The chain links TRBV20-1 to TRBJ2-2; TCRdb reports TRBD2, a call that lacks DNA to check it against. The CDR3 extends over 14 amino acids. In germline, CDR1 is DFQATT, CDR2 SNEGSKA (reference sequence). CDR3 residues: CSALGLAGVGELFF.

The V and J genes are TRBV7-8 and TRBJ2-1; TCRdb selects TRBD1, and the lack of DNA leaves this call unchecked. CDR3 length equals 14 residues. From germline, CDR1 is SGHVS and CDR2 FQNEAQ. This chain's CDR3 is CATQDRASYNEQFF.

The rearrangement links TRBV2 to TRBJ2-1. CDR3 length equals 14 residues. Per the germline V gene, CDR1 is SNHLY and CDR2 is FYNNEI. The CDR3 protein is CARPRETTYNEQFF.

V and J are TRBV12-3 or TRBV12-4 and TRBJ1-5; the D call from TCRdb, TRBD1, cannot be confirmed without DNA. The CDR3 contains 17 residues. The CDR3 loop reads CASTKGVGQGAGQPQHF.

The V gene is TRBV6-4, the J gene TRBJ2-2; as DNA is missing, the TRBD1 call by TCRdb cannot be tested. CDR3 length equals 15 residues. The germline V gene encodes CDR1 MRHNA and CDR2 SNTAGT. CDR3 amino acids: CASQPGQSNTGELFF.

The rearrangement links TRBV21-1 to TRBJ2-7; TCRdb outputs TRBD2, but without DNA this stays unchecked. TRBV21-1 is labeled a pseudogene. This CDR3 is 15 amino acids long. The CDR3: CATSSVQVSSYEQYF.

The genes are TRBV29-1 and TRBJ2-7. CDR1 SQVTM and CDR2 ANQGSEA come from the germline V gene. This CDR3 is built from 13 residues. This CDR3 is CSVDISGSYEQYF.

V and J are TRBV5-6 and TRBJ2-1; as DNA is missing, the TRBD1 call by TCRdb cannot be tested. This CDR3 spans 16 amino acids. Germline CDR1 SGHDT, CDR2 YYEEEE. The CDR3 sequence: CASSLPPRTLVDEQFF.

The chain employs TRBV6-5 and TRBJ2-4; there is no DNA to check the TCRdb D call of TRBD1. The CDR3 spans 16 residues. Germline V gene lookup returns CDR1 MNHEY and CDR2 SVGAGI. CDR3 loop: CASSASGVMTKNIQYF.

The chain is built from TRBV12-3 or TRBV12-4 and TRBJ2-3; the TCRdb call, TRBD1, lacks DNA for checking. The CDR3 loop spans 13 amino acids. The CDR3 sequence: CASRTGVADTQYF.

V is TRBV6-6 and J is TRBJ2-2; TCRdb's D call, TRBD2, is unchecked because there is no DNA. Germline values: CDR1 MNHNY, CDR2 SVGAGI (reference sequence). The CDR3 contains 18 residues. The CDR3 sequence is CASSWAEGVRTSGKELFF.

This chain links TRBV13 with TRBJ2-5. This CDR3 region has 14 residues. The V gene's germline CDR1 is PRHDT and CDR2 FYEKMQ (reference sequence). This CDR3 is CASSLVAVKETQYF. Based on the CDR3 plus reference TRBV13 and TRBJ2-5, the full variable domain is AAGVIQSPRHLIKEKRETATLKCYPIPRHDTVYWYQQGPGQDPQFLISFYEKMQSDKGSIPDRFSAQQFSDYHSELNMSSLELGDSALYFCASSLVAVKETQYFGPGTRLLVL.

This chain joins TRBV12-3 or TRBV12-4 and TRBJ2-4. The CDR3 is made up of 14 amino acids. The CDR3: CASSLRPAQDIQYF.

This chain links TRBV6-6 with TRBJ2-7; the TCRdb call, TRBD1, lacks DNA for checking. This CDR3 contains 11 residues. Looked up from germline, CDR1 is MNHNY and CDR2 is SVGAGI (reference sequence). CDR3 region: CASSTRTEQYF.

The CDR3 loop is CASSYGSGGGHETQYF. The gene calls are TRBV6-5 and TRBJ2-5; TCRdb's D call, TRBD1, is unchecked because there is no DNA. The CDR3 length is 16 residues. CDR1 is MNHEY, CDR2 SVGAGI, per germline.

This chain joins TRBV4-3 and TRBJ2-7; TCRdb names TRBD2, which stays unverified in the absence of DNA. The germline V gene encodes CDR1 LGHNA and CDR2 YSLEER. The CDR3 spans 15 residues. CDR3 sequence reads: CASSPEKRGVYEQYF.

Here the CDR3 reads CSVAIDTYEQYF. V and J are TRBV29-1 and TRBJ2-7. The CDR3 loop spans 12 amino acids. Germline V gene lookup returns CDR1 SQVTM and CDR2 ANQGSEA.